The 20 T cell receptor beta chains below come from one sample, sequenced in a study of regulatory T cells in long-lasting Graves disease. Arm-PCR of CDR3 regions and iRepertoire HTBI primers were used to build TCR beta libraries. Each CDR3 protein is one row after TCRdb ran MiXCR on the multiplex PCR reads. This repertoire shows about 470,000 distinct CDR3 sequences, about a fifth found once; its top ten account for about 7.8%. The time point: persistent/refractory GD, antithyroid drugs over 5 years with positive TRAb. After RNA was extracted from PBMCs, the TCR library was made from it. The source was peripheral blood mononuclear cells (PBMCs), collected when the disease was refractory, from a patient treated with antithyroid drugs. These receptor sequences come from a female donor with Graves disease.

This clonotype was seen a handful of times. The V and J genes are TRBV7-2 and TRBJ2-7, with D uncertain. Trimming removed 0 bases at V and 6 bases at J, with 6 bases between. Per the germline V gene, CDR1 is SGHTA and CDR2 is FQGNSA. This CDR3 region has 12 residues. CDR3 bases: TGTACCAGCAGCTTAGCAACCGGCGAGCAGTACTTC. Its protein product is CTSSLATGEQYF.

This clonotype was seen many times. The chain employs TRBV6-2 or TRBV6-3 and TRBJ1-2, with D unclear. In germline, CDR1 is MNHEY, CDR2 SVGEGT. With 4 bases removed from V and 3 bases from J, the gap between germline ends came to 9 bases. The CDR3 has 13 amino acids. CDR3 in amino acids: CASSLTVDYGYTF. CDR3 coding DNA: TGTGCCAGCAGTTTGACGGTAGACTATGGCTACACCTTC.

This clonotype was observed many times. This rearrangement joins TRBV28 to TRBJ2-7, with D perhaps assigned TRBD1 or TRBD2 (5 bases each). This CDR3 region has 15 residues. Trimming left V 3 bases short and J 3 bases short, with 15 bases between. The germline V gene encodes CDR1 MDHEN and CDR2 SYDVKM. Here the CDR3 reads CASSFPTPGHYEQYF. Here the CDR3 DNA reads TGTGCCAGCAGTTTCCCCACCCCGGGGCACTACGAGCAGTACTTC.

This chain uses TRBV6-1 with TRBJ2-7; D might be TRBD1 or TRBD2, each matching 5 bases. V shed 8 bases and J shed 0 bases, with 14 bases lying between them. The CDR3 contains 14 residues. Germline V gene data show CDR1 as MNHNS and CDR2 as SASEGT. CDR3 in amino acids: CASQFRDVSYEQYF. CDR3 sequence (DNA): TGTGCCAGCCAATTCCGGGACGTCTCCTACGAGCAGTACTTC.

The chain uses TRBV7-9 and TRBJ1-6; 9 nucleotides match TRBD1. Germline values: CDR1 SEHNR, CDR2 FQNEAQ (reference sequence). The CDR3 runs to 14 residues. The junction had 10 bases not matched to a gene; V was cut back by 6 bases and J by 13 bases. The CDR3 coding sequence is TGTGCCAGCAGTCACGGACAGGGGAATGGTCCCCTCCACTTT. It specifies CASSHGQGNGPLHF.

This clonotype was seen a few times. The chain is built from TRBV29-1 and TRBJ1-1; 9 nucleotides agree with TRBD1. The CDR3 is 12 residues long. V lost 5 bases to trimming and J lost 7 bases; unmatched junction nucleotides: 5. CDR1 is SQVTM, CDR2 ANQGSEA, per germline. CDR3 in DNA: TGCAGCGTTCATACAGGGGGCATTGAAGCTTTCTTT. Amino acids: CSVHTGGIEAFF. Complete variable domain (other parts from reference TRBV29-1 and TRBJ1-1): SAVISQKPSRDICQRGTSLTIQCQVDSQVTMMFWYRQQPGQSLTLIATANQGSEATYESGFVIDKFPISRPNLTFSTLTVSNMSPEDSSIYLCSVHTGGIEAFFGQGTRLTVV.

This clonotype appeared a few times. The chain combines TRBV29-1 with TRBJ2-7, with D tentatively TRBD1 or TRBD2 (5 bases each). From germline, CDR1 is SQVTM and CDR2 ANQGSEA. V shed 4 bases and J shed 3 bases, with 13 bases lying between them. There are 13 residues in the CDR3. The CDR3 loop is CSVGGESHYEQYF. In nucleotides, the CDR3 is TGCAGCGTTGGAGGGGAGAGCCACTACGAGCAGTACTTC.

In this sample, this clonotype turned up a few times. This chain joins TRBV7-9 and TRBJ2-7; 8 bases are a match to TRBD2. CDR3 length: 16 amino acids. V trimming: 0 bases; J trimming: 2 bases; junction bases outside the gene matches: 6. CDR1 is SEHNR and CDR2 is FQNEAQ in the germline V gene (reference sequence). The CDR3 sequence is CASSLATGGAAYEQYF. For the CDR3, the DNA is TGTGCCAGCAGCTTAGCGACGGGGGGGGCGGCCTACGAGCAGTACTTC.

This clonotype has a handful of counts. This chain joins TRBV6-5 and TRBJ2-2; tentatively, D is TRBD2 (5 bases). The V gene lost 4 bases and the J gene lost 8 bases, with 17 bases spanning the gap. CDR3 length: 15 residues. Germline-derived CDR1 and CDR2 are MNHEY and SVGAGI. CDR3 amino acids: CASSLSPLGGGELFF. CDR3 DNA sequence: TGTGCCAGCAGTTTATCCCCACTAGGAGGTGGGGAGCTGTTTTTT.

The gene calls are TRBV4-2 and TRBJ2-7; 10 nucleotides line up with TRBD1. The V and J ends lost 1 base and 6 bases, in that order; junction bases with no gene match: 12. Germline CDR1 is LGHNA and CDR2 is YNFKEQ. This CDR3 is 17 amino acids long. The CDR3 spells CASSQASGTGVKFEQYF. In DNA, the CDR3 is TGTGCCAGCAGCCAAGCCTCTGGGACAGGGGTGAAATTCGAGCAGTACTTC.

This clonotype was counted a single time. The chain is built from TRBV6-1 and TRBJ2-7; D perhaps matches TRBD2 (6 bases). The V gene lost 7 bases and the J gene lost 0 bases, with 16 bases spanning the gap. In germline, CDR1 is MNHNS, CDR2 SASEGT. CDR3 length: 15 residues. CDR3 DNA sequence: TGTGCCAGCAAGGCGGGGAAGGGCAGCTCCTACGAGCAGTACTTC. It encodes CASKAGKGSSYEQYF.

The chain employs TRBV27 and TRBJ2-7; 12 bases fit TRBD1. This CDR3 is built from 15 residues. The germline CDR1 and CDR2 sequences are MNHEY and SMNVEV (reference sequence). J gave up 7 bases and V 5 bases, and 9 bases lay outside the gene matches. The CDR3 reads CASSVGTGGAGEQYF. Written as DNA, the CDR3 is TGTGCCAGCAGTGTCGGGACAGGGGGCGCGGGGGAGCAGTACTTC.

The chain is built from TRBV6-1 and TRBJ2-7; perhaps D is TRBD1 or TRBD2 (5 bases each). CDR1 is MNHNS, CDR2 SASEGT, per germline. V was trimmed by 8 bases and J by 5 bases, leaving 16 bases between them. CDR3 length: 13 amino acids. CDR3 nucleotide sequence: TGTGCCAGCTCCACGGGGACCGGGGACGAGCAGTACTTC. Amino acids: CASSTGTGDEQYF.

This clonotype has more than one count but fewer than ten. CDR3: CSVLGPLGAYEQYF. DNA for the CDR3: TGCAGCGTTTTGGGACCTCTTGGGGCCTACGAGCAGTACTTC. The V and J genes are TRBV29-1 and TRBJ2-7, with D perhaps TRBD1 or TRBD2 (5 bases each). The CDR3 has 14 amino acids. Germline CDR1 SQVTM, CDR2 ANQGSEA. Between the trimmed V and J ends, which lost 5 bases and 2 bases, there was a span of 16 bases.

V and J are TRBV28 and TRBJ2-1; D gene unclear. CDR3 length equals 13 residues. V was trimmed by 2 bases and J by 8 bases, leaving 10 bases between them. Looked up from germline, CDR1 is MDHEN and CDR2 is SYDVKM. The CDR3 region has the DNA TGTGCCAGCAGTTTACCGGATGGAGATGAGCAGTTCTTC. Amino acids: CASSLPDGDEQFF.

This clonotype was observed many times. The chain links TRBV28 to TRBJ2-5; 10 nucleotides match TRBD1. The CDR3 has 16 residues. V lost 3 bases and J lost 1; bases outside the gene matches: 5. The germline V gene encodes CDR1 MDHEN and CDR2 SYDVKM. CDR3 residues: CASSFTGTGAQETQYF. CDR3 bases: TGTGCCAGCAGTTTTACGGGGACAGGGGCCCAAGAGACCCAGTACTTC.

This clonotype was picked up many times. The genes are TRBV6-1 and TRBJ2-7; TRBD2 is a possible D gene (6 bases). This CDR3 has 14 amino acids. V dropped 5 bases and J dropped 5 bases, with 16 bases sitting between them. The germline V gene has CDR1 MNHNS and CDR2 SASEGT. Here the CDR3 DNA reads TGTGCCAGCAGTAGGGACTTGGATGTCGACGAGCAGTACTTC. Translation: CASSRDLDVDEQYF.

V usage is TRBV27 and J usage is TRBJ1-2; D not resolved. CDR1 and CDR2 from the germline V gene are MNHEY and SMNVEV (reference sequence). Trimming pared 5 bases from V and 2 bases from J, leaving 12 bases between. The CDR3 totals 14 residues. This chain's CDR3 is CASSLASSNYGYTF. CDR3 DNA: TGTGCCAGCAGTCTAGCGTCGAGCAACTATGGCTACACCTTC.

The table lists this clonotype with a few counts. The chain joins TRBV29-1 to TRBJ2-2; D call uncertain. CDR1 and CDR2 from the germline V gene are SQVTM and ANQGSEA. There are 13 residues in the CDR3. Between the trimmed V and J ends, which lost 5 bases and 7 bases, there was a span of 14 bases. CDR3: CSVPLQGLGELFF. DNA of the CDR3: TGCAGCGTTCCCCTACAAGGTCTCGGGGAGCTGTTTTTT.

This clonotype was recorded a few times. The chain is built from TRBV7-2 and TRBJ1-1; TRBD1 might be the D (5 bases). The CDR3 sequence is 13 residues long. Between the trimmed V and J ends, which lost 5 bases and 3 bases, there was a span of 10 bases. Per germline, CDR1 SGHTA and CDR2 FQGNSA. The CDR3 loop reads CASSPIRDTEAFF. The CDR3 coding sequence is TGTGCCAGCAGCCCAATCAGGGACACTGAAGCTTTCTTT.